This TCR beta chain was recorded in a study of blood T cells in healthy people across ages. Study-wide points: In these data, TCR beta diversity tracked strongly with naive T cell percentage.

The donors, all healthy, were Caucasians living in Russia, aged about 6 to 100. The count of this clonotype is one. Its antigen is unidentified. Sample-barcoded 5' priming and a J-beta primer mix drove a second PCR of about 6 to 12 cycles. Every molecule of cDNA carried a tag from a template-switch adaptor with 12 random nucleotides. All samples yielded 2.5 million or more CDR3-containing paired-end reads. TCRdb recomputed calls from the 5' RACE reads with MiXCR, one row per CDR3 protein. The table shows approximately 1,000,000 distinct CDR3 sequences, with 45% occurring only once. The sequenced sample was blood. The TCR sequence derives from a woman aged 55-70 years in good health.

CDR3 sequence reads: CASRPGSGSSYNEQFF. The CDR3 DNA reads as TGCGCCAGCAGGCCTGGGAGCGGTTCCTCCTACAATGAGCAGTTCTTC. This rearrangement joins TRBV5-1 to TRBJ2-1; perhaps TRBD2 as D (5 bases). The CDR3 has 16 amino acids. Trimming shortened V by 5 bases and J by 0 bases, and 15 bases separated the two germline ends. From germline, CDR1 is SGHRS and CDR2 YFSETQ.